The 22 T cell receptor beta chains listed next were all sequenced from one sample in a study of human T cells and chemical hapten exposure. Time point here: patch test 1, 2 weeks after DPC sensitization. The sample's treatment: therapeutic diphenylcyclopropenone sensitization with weekly scalp DPC. TCRdb processed the RACE reads anew with MiXCR; each CDR3 protein has one entry. The sample contains roughly 98,000 distinct CDR3 sequences, roughly 12% of which appear only once. The source was whole blood, collected in connection with sensitization to the hapten diphenylcyclopropenone (DPC). The receptors derive from a woman aged 40-49 years with alopecia areata. Some clones in this sample may be carry-over from other donors' samples.

This clonotype was observed at least ten times. The V and J genes are TRBV28 and TRBJ2-7; maybe TRBD2 (6 bases). The V end lost 10 bases, the J end lost 5 bases, and 12 bases lay between the germline ends. CDR1 and CDR2 (germline): MDHEN, SYDVKM. The CDR3 is 11 residues long. The CDR3 is CATKPGDEQYF. CDR3 bases: TGTGCCACCAAACCGGGGGACGAGCAGTACTTC.

There are a few counts of this clonotype. The genes are TRBV2 and TRBJ1-5; a possible D gene is TRBD1 (6 bases). CDR3 size: 15 residues. V was trimmed by 6 bases and J by 7 bases, leaving 19 bases between them. The V gene's germline CDR1 is SNHLY and CDR2 FYNNEI. This CDR3 reads CASSQRGQSGQPQHF. The CDR3 nucleotides are TGTGCCAGCAGCCAAAGGGGACAATCCGGCCAGCCCCAGCATTTT.

This clonotype was picked up many times. V usage is TRBV24-1 and J usage is TRBJ2-3; weak D call: TRBD2 (5 bases). This CDR3 is built from 13 residues. Germline assignment: CDR1 KGHDR and CDR2 SFDVKD. The V end lost 3 bases, the J end lost 3 bases, and 6 bases lay between the germline ends. In DNA, the CDR3 is TGTGCCACCAGTGATGGGAGAACAGATACGCAGTATTTT. Its translation is CATSDGRTDTQYF.

This clonotype was found a few times. The chain links TRBV29-1 to TRBJ1-1; maybe TRBD1 (6 bases). The CDR3 spans 11 residues. Germline loops: CDR1 SQVTM, CDR2 ANQGSEA. Trimming cost V 7 bases and J 11 bases, with 17 bases left between them. The CDR3 DNA reads as TGCAGCGCCTACGACAGGAGTTCGGCTTTCTTT. It is translated as CSAYDRSSAFF.

The DNA of the CDR3 is TGTGCCAGCAGCTTAGACGGTAAGAGGTACAATGAGCAGTTCTTC. Translated: CASSLDGKRYNEQFF. The V call is TRBV7-2, the J call TRBJ2-1; unclear D gene. The CDR3 covers 15 residues. Germline values: CDR1 SGHTA, CDR2 FQGNSA. The germline V and J ends were trimmed by 1 base and 4 bases, with 11 bases remaining between them.

This chain links TRBV28 with TRBJ1-4; D gene unclear. The CDR3 contains 11 residues. V was shortened by 3 bases and J by 8 bases, with 4 bases between the two germline ends. CDR1 MDHEN and CDR2 SYDVKM come from the germline V gene. CDR3 in DNA: TGTGCCAGCAGTTTCTTCGAAAAACTGTTTTTT. Protein: CASSFFEKLFF.

CDR3 DNA sequence: TGTGCCAGCAGTCGACTAGAGGCTGAGCAGTTCTTC. It translates to CASSRLEAEQFF. This chain links TRBV3-1 with TRBJ2-1, with D possibly TRBD2 on 6 matching bases. This CDR3 has 12 amino acids. The germline CDR1 and CDR2 sequences are LGHDT and YNNKEL (reference sequence). V dropped 6 bases and J dropped 9 bases, with 12 bases sitting between them.

This sequence joins TRBV7-9 and TRBJ2-6; D not certain. The V and J ends lost 8 bases and 4 bases respectively, with 6 bases between them. Germline lookup yields CDR1 SEHNR and CDR2 FQNEAQ (reference sequence). CDR3 length: 12 amino acids. CDR3 residues: CASGHGANVLTF. In DNA, the CDR3 is TGTGCCAGCGGGCACGGGGCCAACGTCCTGACTTTC.

This clonotype has ten or more counts. CDR3 DNA: TGTGCCAGCTCCCGAGGTAAGGGGACCGAGGACACTGAAGCTTTCTTT. It yields the protein CASSRGKGTEDTEAFF. V and J are TRBV18 and TRBJ1-1, with a weak D call TRBD1 (5 bases). Trimming took 6 bases from V and 3 from J, leaving 20 bases between them. Per the germline V gene, CDR1 is KGHSH and CDR2 is LQKENI. This CDR3 has 16 amino acids.

This clonotype showed up just a few times. This chain links TRBV4-1 with TRBJ1-5, with 7 bases matching TRBD1. V was pared by 2 bases and J by 1 base, with 5 bases of the junction left unmatched. The CDR3 is 16 residues long. CDR1 is MGHRA and CDR2 is YSYEKL in the germline V gene. The CDR3 loop is CASSQTGAGSNQPQHF. The CDR3 region has the DNA TGCGCCAGCAGCCAAACAGGGGCGGGAAGCAATCAGCCCCAGCATTTT.

The chain joins TRBV4-1 to TRBJ2-5, with TRBD2 matching 10 bases. CDR1 is MGHRA, CDR2 YSYEKL, per germline. This CDR3 has 17 residues. V trimming: 3 bases; J trimming: 5 bases; junction bases outside the gene matches: 12. CDR3 in DNA: TGCGCCAGCAGCCACCCTAGCGGGAGTCGGGGAGTGGAGACCCAGTACTTC. It translates to CASSHPSGSRGVETQYF.

In its sample, this clonotype was seen a few times. This chain joins TRBV27 and TRBJ2-3; D remains ambiguous. CDR1 is MNHEY, CDR2 SMNVEV, per germline (reference sequence). Trimming cost V 1 base and J 3 bases, with 8 bases left between them. The CDR3 runs 14 residues. The DNA of the CDR3 is TGTGCCAGCAGTTTATTAGGCGGAACAGATACGCAGTATTTT. Its translation: CASSLLGGTDTQYF.

This clonotype was detected a few times. The chain is built from TRBV29-1 and TRBJ2-7; the D gene is possibly TRBD1 (6 bases). Germline values: CDR1 SQVTM, CDR2 ANQGSEA. The germline V and J ends were trimmed by 4 bases and 5 bases, with 9 bases remaining between them. The CDR3 extends over 11 amino acids. CDR3 bases: TGCAGCGTTGGGGGGCTGGACGAGCAGTACTTC. Residues: CSVGGLDEQYF.

This clonotype occurred a few times. The CDR3 here is CASSPPAASGNRETQYF. The CDR3 nucleotides are TGTGCCAGCTCACCACCAGCGGCTAGCGGGAACCGAGAGACCCAGTACTTC. This chain connects TRBV18 to TRBJ2-5, with 9 bases identical to TRBD2. Germline V lookup: CDR1 KGHSH, CDR2 LQKENI. The CDR3 extends over 17 amino acids. V gave up 0 bases and J gave up 4 bases; unmatched junction bases: 9.

This clonotype appeared many times. The chain has TRBV27 and TRBJ2-1, with D possibly matching TRBD1 (5 bases). The CDR3 consists of 14 residues. The germline gives CDR1 MNHEY, CDR2 SMNVEV (reference sequence). Trimming pared 1 base from V and 7 bases from J, leaving 11 bases between. DNA for the CDR3: TGTGCCAGCAGTTTATTGGTCAGGGTTAATGAGCAGTTCTTC. Amino acid sequence: CASSLLVRVNEQFF.

This clonotype was detected a few times. This rearrangement joins TRBV12-3 or TRBV12-4 to TRBJ1-1; no reliable D call. The CDR3 length is 14 residues. V lost 6 bases and J 1 base, leaving 12 bases between the germline ends. This CDR3 reads CASRAGQTNTEAFF. In DNA, the CDR3 is TGTGCCAGCAGAGCCGGGCAGACGAACACTGAAGCTTTCTTT.

Worth noting for this clonotype: The junction departs from germline at one end; a sequencing error may be responsible. This chain joins TRBV28 and TRBJ1-1, with TRBD1 matching over 10 bases. The CDR3 length is 12 residues. CDR1 and CDR2 from the germline V gene are MDHEN and SYDVKM. In DNA form, the CDR3 reads TGTGCCAGCAGCCCGCGGTGGGACAGGGGATACTTT. Residues: CASSPRWDRGYF.

The CDR3: CASSHGQGPYNEQFF. As DNA, the CDR3 is TGCGCCAGCAGCCACGGACAAGGGCCCTACAATGAGCAGTTCTTC. The chain has TRBV4-3 and TRBJ2-1, with TRBD1 as a possible D gene (5 bases). Germline V gives CDR1 LGHNA, CDR2 YSLEER. This CDR3 comprises 15 residues. V was pared by 3 bases and J by 2 bases, with 11 bases between.

V is TRBV28 and J is TRBJ2-7; unclear D gene. Germline loops: CDR1 MDHEN, CDR2 SYDVKM. Trimming left V 3 bases short and J 10 bases short, with 16 bases between. The CDR3 totals 13 residues. In nucleotides, the CDR3 is TGTGCCAGCAGTTTCCCAGGTCCTACGAAACAGTACTTC. Encoded protein: CASSFPGPTKQYF.

The V gene is TRBV7-2, the J gene TRBJ2-2; TRBD1 matches at 7 bases. Losses at the gene ends were 4 bases for V and 4 bases for J; bases not matched to a gene: 6. The CDR3 extends over 15 amino acids. Per germline, CDR1 SGHTA and CDR2 FQGNSA. The CDR3 protein is CASSSQGVTTGELFF. The CDR3 nucleotides are TGTGCCAGCAGCTCGCAGGGGGTCACCACCGGGGAGCTGTTTTTT.

The chain links TRBV19 to TRBJ2-1, with D hard to call. Trimming pared 6 bases from V and 9 bases from J, leaving 12 bases between. The V gene's germline CDR1 is LNHDA and CDR2 SQIVND (reference sequence). This CDR3 has 12 amino acids. CDR3 sequence reads: CASSMYRSEQFF. The CDR3 DNA follows: TGTGCCAGTAGCATGTATAGGAGTGAGCAGTTCTTC.

A note on this clonotype: It is unclear where the CDR3 begins or ends on the DNA, so no DNA is shown, and the CDR3 is as TCRdb lists it. The V and J genes are TRBV28 and TRBJ1-1; the table's D call of TRBD1 was not tested on the DNA. The CDR3 spans 15 residues, counting both ends. CDR1 is MDHEN, CDR2 SYDVKM, per germline. CDR3 loop: CASSTSGASNTEAFF.